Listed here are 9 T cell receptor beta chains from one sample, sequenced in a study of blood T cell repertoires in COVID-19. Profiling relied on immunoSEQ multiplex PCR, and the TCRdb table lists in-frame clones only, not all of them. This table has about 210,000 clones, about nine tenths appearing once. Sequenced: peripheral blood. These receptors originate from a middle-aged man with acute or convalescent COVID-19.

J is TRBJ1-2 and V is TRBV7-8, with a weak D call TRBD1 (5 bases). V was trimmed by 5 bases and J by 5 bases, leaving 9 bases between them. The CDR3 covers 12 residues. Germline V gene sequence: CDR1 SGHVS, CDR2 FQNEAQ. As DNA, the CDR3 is TGTGCCAGCAGCCCGGAGGGGTATGGCTACACCTTC. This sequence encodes CASSPEGYGYTF.

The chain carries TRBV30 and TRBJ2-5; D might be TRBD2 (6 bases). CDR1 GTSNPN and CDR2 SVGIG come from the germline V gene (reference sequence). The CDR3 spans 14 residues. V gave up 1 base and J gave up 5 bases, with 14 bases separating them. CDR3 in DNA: TGTGCCTGGAGTGGGTACGGGAGAGACGAGACCCAGTACTTC. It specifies CAWSGYGRDETQYF.

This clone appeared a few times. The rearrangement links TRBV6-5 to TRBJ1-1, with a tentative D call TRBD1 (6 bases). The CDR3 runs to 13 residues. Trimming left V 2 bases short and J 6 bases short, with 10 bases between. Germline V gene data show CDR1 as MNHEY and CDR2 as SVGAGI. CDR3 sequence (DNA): TGTGCCAGCAGTTACATACAGGGTGCTGAAGCTTTCTTT. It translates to CASSYIQGAEAFF.

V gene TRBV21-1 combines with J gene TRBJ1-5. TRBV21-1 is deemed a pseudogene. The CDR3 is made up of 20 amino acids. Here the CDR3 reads CASSKGREEGPLPPNQPQHF. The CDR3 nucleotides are TGTGCCAGCAGCAAAGGTCGGGAGGAGGGGCCCCTTCCCCCCAATCAGCCCCAGCATTTT.

The CDR3 reads CASSIDGTGVISYEQYF. For the CDR3, the DNA is TGTGCCAGTAGTATAGATGGGACAGGGGTCATCTCCTACGAGCAGTACTTC. The chain has TRBV19 and TRBJ2-7, with 10 bases that match TRBD1. The CDR3 is 17 residues long. Germline loops: CDR1 LNHDA, CDR2 SQIVND (reference sequence). V lost 0 bases to trimming and J lost 0 bases; unmatched junction nucleotides: 5.

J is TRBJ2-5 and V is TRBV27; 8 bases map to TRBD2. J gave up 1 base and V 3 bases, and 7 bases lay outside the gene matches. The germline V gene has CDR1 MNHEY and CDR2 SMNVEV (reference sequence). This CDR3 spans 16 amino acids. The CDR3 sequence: CASSLSIAGPQETQYF. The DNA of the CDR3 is TGTGCCAGCAGTTTGTCAATAGCGGGGCCCCAAGAGACCCAGTACTTC.

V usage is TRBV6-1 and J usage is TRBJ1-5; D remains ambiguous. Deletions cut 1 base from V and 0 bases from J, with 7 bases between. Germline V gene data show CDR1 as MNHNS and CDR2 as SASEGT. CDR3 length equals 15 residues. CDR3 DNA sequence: TGTGCCAGCAGTGAAGGCACCTATAGCAATCAGCCCCAGCATTTT. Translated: CASSEGTYSNQPQHF.

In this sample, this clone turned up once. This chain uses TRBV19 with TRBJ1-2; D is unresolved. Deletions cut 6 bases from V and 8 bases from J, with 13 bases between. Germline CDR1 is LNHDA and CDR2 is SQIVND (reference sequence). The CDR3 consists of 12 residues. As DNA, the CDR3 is TGTGCCAGTAGGGACTCCCCGGGGGGCTACACCTTC. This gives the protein CASRDSPGGYTF.

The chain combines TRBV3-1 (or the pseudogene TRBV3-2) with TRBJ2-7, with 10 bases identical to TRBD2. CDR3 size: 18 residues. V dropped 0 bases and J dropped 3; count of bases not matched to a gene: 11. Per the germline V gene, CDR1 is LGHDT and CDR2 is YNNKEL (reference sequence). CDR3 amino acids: CASSQDLFGLAADYEQYF. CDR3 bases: TGTGCCAGCAGCCAAGACCTTTTCGGACTAGCGGCCGACTACGAGCAGTACTTC.